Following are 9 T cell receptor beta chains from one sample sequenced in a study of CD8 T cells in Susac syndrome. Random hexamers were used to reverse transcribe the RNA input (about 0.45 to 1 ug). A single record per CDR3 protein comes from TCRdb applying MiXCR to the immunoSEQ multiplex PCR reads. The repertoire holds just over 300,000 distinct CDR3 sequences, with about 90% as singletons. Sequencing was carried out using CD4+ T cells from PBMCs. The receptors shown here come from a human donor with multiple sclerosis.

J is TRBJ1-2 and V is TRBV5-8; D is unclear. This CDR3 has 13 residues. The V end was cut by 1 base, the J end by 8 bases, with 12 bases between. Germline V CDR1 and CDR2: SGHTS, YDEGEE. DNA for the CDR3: TGTGCCAGCAGCTTGCGCAAGGGTTCGGGCTACACCTTC. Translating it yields CASSLRKGSGYTF.

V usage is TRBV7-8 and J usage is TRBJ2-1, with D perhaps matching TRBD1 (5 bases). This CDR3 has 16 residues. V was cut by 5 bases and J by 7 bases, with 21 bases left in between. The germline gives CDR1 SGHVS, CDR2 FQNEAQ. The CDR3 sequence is CASSGQGPTIGNEQFF. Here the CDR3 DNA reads TGTGCCAGCAGCGGTCAGGGCCCCACCATCGGAAATGAGCAGTTCTTC.

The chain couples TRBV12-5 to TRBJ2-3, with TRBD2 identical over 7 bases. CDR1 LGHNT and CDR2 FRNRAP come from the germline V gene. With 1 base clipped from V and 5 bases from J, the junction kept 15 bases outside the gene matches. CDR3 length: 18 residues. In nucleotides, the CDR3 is TGTGCTAGTGGTTTGGCCCGTACGTTGGGAGGGCCAAAAGATACGCAGTATTTT. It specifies CASGLARTLGGPKDTQYF.

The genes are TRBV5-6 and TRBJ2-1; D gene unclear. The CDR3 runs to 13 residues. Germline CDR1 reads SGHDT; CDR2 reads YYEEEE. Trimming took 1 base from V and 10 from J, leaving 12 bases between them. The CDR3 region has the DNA TGTGCCAGCAGCTTGAGTTATTTCGGGGAGCAGTTCTTC. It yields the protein CASSLSYFGEQFF.

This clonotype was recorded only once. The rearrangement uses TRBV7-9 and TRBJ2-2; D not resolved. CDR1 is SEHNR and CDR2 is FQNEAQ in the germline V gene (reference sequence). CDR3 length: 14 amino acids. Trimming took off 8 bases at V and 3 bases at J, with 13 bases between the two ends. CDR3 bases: TGTGCCAGCGGTCCGAACTCACACACCGGGGAGCTGTTTTTT. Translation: CASGPNSHTGELFF.

Here the CDR3 DNA reads TGTGCCAGTAGTACCCGGACAGGGCCAGCTAACTATGGCTACACCTTC. It specifies CASSTRTGPANYGYTF. V and J are TRBV19 and TRBJ1-2; 8 bases line up with TRBD1. Germline-derived CDR1 and CDR2 are LNHDA and SQIVND (reference sequence). CDR3 length: 16 residues. The V gene end was trimmed by 4 bases and the J gene end by 0 bases; junction bases not matched to a gene: 7.

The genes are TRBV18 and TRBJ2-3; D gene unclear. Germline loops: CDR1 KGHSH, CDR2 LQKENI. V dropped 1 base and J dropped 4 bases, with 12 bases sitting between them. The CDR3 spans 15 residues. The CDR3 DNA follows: TGTGCCAGCTCACCACTAACTACGGTGGCAGATACGCAGTATTTT. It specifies CASSPLTTVADTQYF.

The chain's CDR3 is CASRPGVQGYGYTF. CDR3 nucleotide sequence: TGTGCCAGCAGACCCGGAGTCCAGGGCTATGGCTACACCTTC. The gene calls are TRBV6-5 and TRBJ1-2; the D gene is possibly TRBD1 (5 bases). Germline loops: CDR1 MNHEY, CDR2 SVGAGI. V dropped 6 bases and J dropped 4 bases, with 15 bases sitting between them. This CDR3 is built from 14 residues.

CDR3 sequence: CASSHSGKGYEQYF. The CDR3 nucleotides are TGTGCCAGCAGCCATAGCGGGAAGGGCTACGAGCAGTACTTC. The chain combines TRBV7-2 with TRBJ2-7, with TRBD2 matching over 8 bases. V lost 5 bases to trimming and J lost 3 bases; unmatched junction nucleotides: 6. Germline CDR1 reads SGHTA; CDR2 reads FQGNSA. The CDR3 runs 14 residues. Drawing the rest from reference TRBV7-2 and TRBJ2-7, the complete variable domain is GAGVSQSPSNKVTEKGKDVELRCDPISGHTALYWYRQSLGQGLEFLIYFQGNSAPDKSGLPSDRFSAERTGGSVSTLTIQRTQQEDSAVYLCASSHSGKGYEQYFGPGTRLTVT.